These 4 T cell receptor beta chains were all obtained from the same sample, sequenced in a study of blood T cell repertoires in COVID-19. Using immunoSEQ multiplex PCR, the repertoire was profiled, and TCRdb retains in-frame clones only, with some absent. Among about 420,000 clones listed, 85% to 90% were seen once. Sequencing was performed on peripheral blood. The receptors derive from a man younger than 30 with COVID-19, enrolled during active disease.

The CDR3 reads CASSYAGADTEAFF. DNA of the CDR3: TGTGCCAGCAGTTACGCAGGGGCTGACACTGAAGCTTTCTTT. The rearrangement uses TRBV6-5 and TRBJ1-1; weak D call: TRBD1 (6 bases). V shed 2 bases and J shed 3 bases, with 10 bases lying between them. CDR1 is MNHEY, CDR2 SVGAGI, per germline. The CDR3 loop spans 14 amino acids.

The J gene is TRBJ2-7, the V gene TRBV5-5; D is unclear. V was clipped by 5 bases and J by 3 bases, with 3 bases between them. This CDR3 is 10 amino acids long. The germline V gene encodes CDR1 SGHKS and CDR2 YYEKEE (reference sequence). The DNA for the CDR3 is TGTGCCAGCAGTTACTACGAGCAGTACTTC. Protein product: CASSYYEQYF.

The chain links TRBV2 to TRBJ1-2; D may be TRBD1 (6 bases). V lost 9 bases and J 4 bases, leaving 15 bases between the germline ends. The CDR3 is 13 residues long. From germline, CDR1 is SNHLY and CDR2 FYNNEI. The CDR3 sequence: CARTGEQGYGYTF. In DNA form, the CDR3 reads TGTGCCAGGACCGGGGAACAGGGCTATGGCTACACCTTC. The whole variable domain, filled in from reference TRBV2 and TRBJ1-2, reads EPEVTQTPSHQVTQMGQEVILRCVPISNHLYFYWYRQILGQKVEFLVSFYNNEISEKSEIFDDQFSVERPDGSNFTLKIRSTKLEDSAMYFCARTGEQGYGYTFGSGTRLTVV.

This chain connects TRBV5-1 to TRBJ2-3, with D possibly being TRBD1 (6 bases). Trimming took off 3 bases at V and 5 bases at J, with 16 bases between the two ends. In germline, CDR1 is SGHRS, CDR2 YFSETQ. The CDR3 has 15 residues. DNA for the CDR3: TGCGCCAGCAGCTATGGACAGCCCGGCGGAGATACGCAGTATTTT. Its translation: CASSYGQPGGDTQYF.